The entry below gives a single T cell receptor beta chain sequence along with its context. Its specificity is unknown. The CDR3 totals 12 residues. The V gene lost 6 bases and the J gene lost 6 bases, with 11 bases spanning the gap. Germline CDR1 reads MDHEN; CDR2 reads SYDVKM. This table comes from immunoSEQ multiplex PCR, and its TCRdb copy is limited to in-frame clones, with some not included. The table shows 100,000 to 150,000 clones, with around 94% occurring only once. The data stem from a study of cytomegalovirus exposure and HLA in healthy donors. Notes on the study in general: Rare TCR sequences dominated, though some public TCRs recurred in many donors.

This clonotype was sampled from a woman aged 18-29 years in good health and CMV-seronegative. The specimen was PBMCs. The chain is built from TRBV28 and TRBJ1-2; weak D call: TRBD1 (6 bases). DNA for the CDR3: TGTGCCAGCAGGATTAACAGGGATGGCTACACCTTC. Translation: CASRINRDGYTF.